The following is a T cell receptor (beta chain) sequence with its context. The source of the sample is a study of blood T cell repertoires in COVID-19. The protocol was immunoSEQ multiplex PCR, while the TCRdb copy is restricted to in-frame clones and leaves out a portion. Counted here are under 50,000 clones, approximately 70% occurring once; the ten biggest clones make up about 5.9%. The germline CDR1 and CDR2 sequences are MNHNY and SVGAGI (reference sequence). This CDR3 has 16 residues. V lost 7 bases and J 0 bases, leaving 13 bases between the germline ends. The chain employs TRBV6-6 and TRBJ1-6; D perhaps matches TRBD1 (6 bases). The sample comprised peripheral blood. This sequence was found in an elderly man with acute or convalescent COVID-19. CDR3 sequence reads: CASMPQGSSYNSPLHF. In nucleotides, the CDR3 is TGTGCCAGCATGCCACAGGGTAGCTCCTATAATTCACCCCTCCACTTT.